The 21 T cell receptor gamma chains in this list originate from one sample, sequenced in a study of γδ T cells in repeated Plasmodium falciparum infection. TCRdb made new clone calls on the multiplex PCR reads using CATT. The repertoire holds 12,000 to 15,000 gamma-chain clones, 1.5% to 2% seen once, with approximately 30% in the top ten. Flow sorting of PBMC yielded separate Vgamma9/Vdelta2+ and Vdelta2-negative gammadelta T cell populations for bulk repertoire analysis. What was sequenced was gamma-delta T cells from blood. Receptor source: a pool of human donors (malaria-infected and uninfected, not separated).

This clone was observed many times. The mismatch at residue 4 between this DNA's translation and the TCRdb protein of a much larger clone likely reflects a read error; the protein shown is translated from the DNA. This sample includes further DNA sequences coding for the same CDR3. This chain joins TRGV9 and TRGJP. TCRdb carries no J gene annotation; the J gene was assigned here by matching the DNA with germline. Per the germline V gene, CDR1 is GITISATS and CDR2 is ISYDGTV (reference sequence). The CDR3 length is 13 residues. This CDR3 reads CALRELGKKIKVF. The CDR3 nucleotides read TGTGCCTTGCGGGAGTTGGGCAAAAAAATCAAGGTATTT.

This clone was observed a handful of times. TCRdb's entry gives the protein of a much larger clone, which mismatches this DNA's translation at residue 5, likely from a read error; the protein reported here is translated from the DNA. This sequence joins TRGV4 and TRGJ1 or TRGJ2. The CDR3 is 12 residues long. J gave up 5 bases and V 6 bases, and 7 bases lay outside the gene matches. Germline assignment: CDR1 EGSTGY and CDR2 YDSYTSSV. Written as DNA, the CDR3 is TGTGCCACCTGGTATTGGAATTATAAGAAACTCTTT. This codes for CATWYWNYKKLF.

This clone qualifies as medium-sized. Other DNA sequences in this sample translate to the same CDR3. The chain employs TRGV9 and TRGJP. Per germline, CDR1 GITISATS and CDR2 ISYDGTV (reference sequence). The trim removed 1 base at V and 5 bases at J, leaving 2 bases unmatched. There are 16 residues in the CDR3. CDR3 sequence: CALWEVKELGKKIKVF. DNA of the CDR3: TGTGCCTTGTGGGAGGTAAAAGAGTTGGGCAAAAAAATCAAGGTATTT.

In its sample, this clone was seen many times. The TCRdb protein comes from a much larger clone and disagrees with this DNA's translation at residue 7, likely due to a read error; the protein given here is derived from the DNA. The chain carries TRGV8 and TRGJ1 or TRGJ2. The J gene, left out of TCRdb, was set here by checking the DNA against germline. Losses at the gene ends were 5 bases for V and 5 bases for J; bases not matched to a gene: 6. CDR1 VENAVY and CDR2 YDSYNSRV come from the germline V gene. This CDR3 region has 12 residues. In DNA, the CDR3 is TGTGCCACCTGGGCCCTTCATTATAAGAAACTCTTT. This codes for CATWALHYKKLF.

In this sample, this clone turned up many times. TCRdb shows a much larger clone's protein in place of this DNA's translation, and the two differ at residue 3, likely through a read error; the protein shown is translated from the DNA. V gene TRGV4 combines with J gene TRGJ1 or TRGJ2. The CDR3 is made up of 14 amino acids. CDR1 is EGSTGY and CDR2 is YDSYTSSV in the germline V gene. CDR3 nucleotide sequence: TGTGCCGCCTGGGATGGGTTCTATTATTATAAGAAACTCTTT. Translating it yields CAAWDGFYYYKKLF.

With regard to this clone: The protein given by TCRdb reflects a much larger clone and differs at residue 12 from this DNA's translation, likely from a read error; the protein shown is the DNA's translation. The chain links TRGV9 to TRGJP. Here the J gene came from matching the DNA to germline, since TCRdb omits it. The CDR3 loop spans 17 amino acids. Germline assignment: CDR1 GITISATS and CDR2 ISYDGTV (reference sequence). CDR3 nucleotides: TGTGCCTTGTGGGAGGACTCTCAAGAGTTGGGCAGAAAAATCAAGGTATTT. Amino acid sequence: CALWEDSQELGRKIKVF.

Relative to its sample, this clone is large. The sample carries other DNA sequences with the same CDR3. For the CDR3, the DNA is TGTGCCTTGTGGGATCTTCAAGAGTTGGGCAAAAAAATCAAGGTATTT. This sequence encodes CALWDLQELGKKIKVF. This rearrangement joins TRGV9 to TRGJP. The V and J ends lost 4 bases and 4 bases, in that order; junction bases with no gene match: 4. The germline V gene encodes CDR1 GITISATS and CDR2 ISYDGTV (reference sequence). The CDR3 has 16 residues.

This clone is judged medium-sized. The chain employs TRGV9 and TRGJ1 or TRGJ2. V was pared by 0 bases and J by 7 bases, with 6 bases of the junction left unmatched. The CDR3 has 13 residues. Germline CDR1 is GITISATS and CDR2 is ISYDGTV (reference sequence). CDR3: CALWEVHTYKKLF. CDR3 DNA sequence: TGTGCCTTGTGGGAGGTGCATACCTATAAGAAACTCTTT.

This clone appeared a few times. A read error is likely here: a far larger clone is one base away. The same CDR3 is also encoded by other DNA sequences in this sample. The gene calls are TRGV4 and TRGJP1. The J gene comes from matching the DNA to germline here; TCRdb lacks it. This CDR3 has 18 residues. The germline V gene has CDR1 EGSTGY and CDR2 YDSYTSSV. Trimming took 1 base from V and 3 from J; bases not matched to a gene: 14. This CDR3 is CATWDGTPLMATGWFKIF. CDR3 nucleotides: TGTGCCACCTGGGATGGTACACCTTTAATGGCCACTGGTTGGTTCAAGATATTT.

This clone has just a few counts. TCRdb pairs this DNA with a much larger clone's protein that differs at residue 3, likely a read error; the protein shown was translated from the DNA. The CDR3 nucleotides read TGTGCCTCCTGGGATGGTACTCCTTTAATGGCCACTGGTTGGTTCAAGATATTT. This encodes CASWDGTPLMATGWFKIF. V is TRGV4 and J is TRGJP1. This CDR3 is built from 18 residues. Germline V gives CDR1 EGSTGY, CDR2 YDSYTSSV.

A remark on this clone: One base separates it from a far larger clone, so it is likely a read error. The chain recombines TRGV8 with TRGJP1. TCRdb leaves out the J gene; it was filled in here by matching the DNA to germline. The V gene's germline CDR1 is VENAVY and CDR2 YDSYNSRV. The CDR3 extends over 11 amino acids. CDR3 nucleotide sequence: TGCGCCACCTGGAGGGGTTGGTTCAAGATATTT. The encoded protein is CATWRGWFKIF.

The table lists this clone with many counts. TCRdb records a much larger clone's protein for this DNA, with a difference at residue 14 that likely arises from a read error; the protein given is the translation of the DNA. Called V gene: TRGV9; the J gene was not called. This CDR3 has 16 amino acids. CDR1 GITISATS and CDR2 ISYDGTV come from the germline V gene (reference sequence). CDR3 sequence: CALWETEELGKKIEVF. The DNA of the CDR3 is TGTGCCTTGTGGGAAACGGAGGAGTTGGGCAAAAAAATCGAGGTATTT.

Ten or more counts support this clone. The protein in TCRdb stems from a much larger clone and differs at residue 6 from this DNA's translation, likely a read error; here the protein is translated from the DNA. The chain is built from TRGV9 and TRGJ1 or TRGJ2. The germline V gene has CDR1 GITISATS and CDR2 ISYDGTV (reference sequence). V lost 3 bases, J lost 4 bases, and 9 bases stayed unmatched. This CDR3 contains 14 residues. CDR3 region: CALWEKFKYYKKLF. CDR3 nucleotide sequence: TGTGCCTTGTGGGAGAAATTCAAATATTATAAGAAACTCTTT.

To note about this clone: The protein given by TCRdb reflects a much larger clone and differs at residue 3 from this DNA's translation, likely from a read error; the protein shown is the DNA's translation. The chain is built from TRGV4 and TRGJ1 or TRGJ2. The J gene is absent in TCRdb and was assigned here via DNA matching to germline. The CDR3 spans 13 residues. Germline-derived CDR1 and CDR2 are EGSTGY and YDSYTSSV. The chain's CDR3 is CAPWDSVHYKKLF. The CDR3 region has the DNA TGTGCCCCCTGGGATTCTGTCCATTATAAGAAACTCTTT.

This clone has at least ten counts. The TCRdb protein, from a much larger clone, departs from this DNA's translation at residue 7, likely by read error; the protein shown derives from the DNA. This sequence joins TRGV5 and TRGJ1 or TRGJ2. Looked up from germline, CDR1 is VINAFY and CDR2 is YDVSNSKD. V dropped 0 bases and J dropped 7; count of bases not matched to a gene: 6. CDR3 length: 13 amino acids. CDR3 nucleotide sequence: TGTGCCACCTGGGACAGGCAAGCGTATAAGAAACTCTTT. This translates into CATWDRQAYKKLF.

This clone was detected many times. A far larger clone is a single base away, which makes a read error likely. This same CDR3 is encoded by further DNA sequences in the sample. This chain joins TRGV9 and TRGJP. The CDR3 covers 16 residues. CDR1 and CDR2 from the germline V gene are GITISATS and ISYDGTV (reference sequence). For the CDR3, the DNA is TGTGCCTTGTGGGCCCAAGGTGAGTTGGGCAAAAAAATCAAGGTGTTT. Translated: CALWAQGELGKKIKVF.

This clone was seen repeatedly, ten times or more. The rearrangement uses TRGV4 and TRGJ1 or TRGJ2. Germline V gives CDR1 EGSTGY, CDR2 YDSYTSSV. V lost 0 bases and J lost 3; bases outside the gene matches: 8. The CDR3 sequence is 15 residues long. CDR3 region: CATWDGRWIYYKKLF. The CDR3 DNA reads TGTGCCACCTGGGATGGGCGGTGGATTTATTATAAGAAACTCTTT.

This clone is termed medium-sized. The chain couples TRGV9 to TRGJ1 or TRGJ2. The CDR3 covers 15 residues. The germline V gene has CDR1 GITISATS and CDR2 ISYDGTV (reference sequence). The V gene end was trimmed by 0 bases and the J gene end by 5 bases; junction bases not matched to a gene: 10. As DNA, the CDR3 is TGTGCCTTGTGGGAGGTGCGCCCGTGGGATTATAAGAAACTCTTT. Amino acids: CALWEVRPWDYKKLF.

This clone was picked up many times. TCRdb assigns this DNA the protein of a much larger clone, which departs from its translation at residue 7; this likely reflects a read error, and the protein shown comes from translating the DNA. The V and J genes are TRGV9 and TRGJP. The J gene comes from matching the DNA to germline here; TCRdb lacks it. The germline V gene has CDR1 GITISATS and CDR2 ISYDGTV (reference sequence). Trimming at V came to 4 bases and at J to 6 bases, leaving 9 bases not matched to a gene. The CDR3 covers 17 residues. The CDR3 sequence: CALWDQMRELGKKIKVF. As DNA, the CDR3 is TGTGCCTTGTGGGACCAGATGCGAGAGTTGGGCAAAAAAATCAAGGTATTT.

In this sample, this clone turned up many times. A far larger clone is only one base removed, so a read error is likely. Additional DNA sequences in this sample encode the identical CDR3. The chain joins TRGV4 to TRGJP1. Germline V lookup: CDR1 EGSTGY, CDR2 YDSYTSSV. This CDR3 comprises 18 residues. The CDR3 here is CATWDGTPLMATGWFKIF. CDR3 in DNA: TGTGCCACCTGGGATGGTACTCCTTTAATGGCCACTGGCTGGTTCAAGATATTT.

In its sample, this clone ranks as medium-sized. V is TRGV9 and J is TRGJ1 or TRGJ2. The germline CDR1 and CDR2 sequences are GITISATS and ISYDGTV (reference sequence). The CDR3 consists of 11 residues. V lost 0 bases and J lost 11; bases outside the gene matches: 4. CDR3 coding DNA: TGTGCCTTGTGGGAGGTGCAGCAGAAACTCTTT. The encoded protein is CALWEVQQKLF.